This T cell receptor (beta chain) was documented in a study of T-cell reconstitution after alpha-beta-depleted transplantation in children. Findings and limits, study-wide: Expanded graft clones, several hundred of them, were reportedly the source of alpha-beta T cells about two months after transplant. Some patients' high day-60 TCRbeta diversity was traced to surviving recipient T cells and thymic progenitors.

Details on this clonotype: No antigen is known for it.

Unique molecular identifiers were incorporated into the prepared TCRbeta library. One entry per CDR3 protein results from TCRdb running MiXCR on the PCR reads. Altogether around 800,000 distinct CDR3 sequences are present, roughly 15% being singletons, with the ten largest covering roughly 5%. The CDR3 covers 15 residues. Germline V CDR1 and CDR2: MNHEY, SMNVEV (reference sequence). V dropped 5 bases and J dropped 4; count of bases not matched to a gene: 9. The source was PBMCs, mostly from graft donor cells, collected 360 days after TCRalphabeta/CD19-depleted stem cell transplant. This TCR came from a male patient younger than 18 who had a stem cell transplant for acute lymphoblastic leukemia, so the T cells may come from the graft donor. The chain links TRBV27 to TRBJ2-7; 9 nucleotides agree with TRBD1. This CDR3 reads CASSPTGGQGYEQYF. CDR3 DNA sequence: TGTGCCAGCAGTCCTACTGGGGGACAGGGTTACGAGCAGTACTTC.